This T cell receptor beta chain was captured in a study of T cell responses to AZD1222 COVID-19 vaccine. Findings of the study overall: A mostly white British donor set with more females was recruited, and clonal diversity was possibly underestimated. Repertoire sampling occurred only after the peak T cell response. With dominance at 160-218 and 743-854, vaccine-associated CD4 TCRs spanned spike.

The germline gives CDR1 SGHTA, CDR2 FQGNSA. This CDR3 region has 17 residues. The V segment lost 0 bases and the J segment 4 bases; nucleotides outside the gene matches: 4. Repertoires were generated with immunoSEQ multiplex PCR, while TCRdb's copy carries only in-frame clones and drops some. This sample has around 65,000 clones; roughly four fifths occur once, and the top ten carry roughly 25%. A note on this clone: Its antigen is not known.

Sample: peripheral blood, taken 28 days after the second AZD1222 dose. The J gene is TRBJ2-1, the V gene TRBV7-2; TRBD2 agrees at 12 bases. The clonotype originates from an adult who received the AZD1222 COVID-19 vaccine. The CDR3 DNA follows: TGTGCCAGCAGCTTAGCGGTGACTAGCGGGAGATACAATGAGCAGTTCTTC. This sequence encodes CASSLAVTSGRYNEQFF.